The clone carrying this TCR beta chain has a count of ten or more. RNA transcripts served as template for amplifying TCR beta CDR3 sequences. First-round RT-PCR relied on HTBI primers, and a second-round multiplex PCR came next. TCRdb processed the multiplex PCR reads anew with MiXCR; each CDR3 protein has one entry. This sample has about 700,000 distinct CDR3 sequences, with over 40% found just once. These data are taken from a study of Graves' ophthalmopathy and Graves' hyperthyroidism. Study-wide context: Researchers obtained peripheral blood at initial diagnosis, before any treatment had begun.

Patients were left out if they had other autoimmune diseases, uncontrolled infections, pregnancy or lactation. V lost 0 bases and J lost 2; bases outside the gene matches: 5. Per germline, CDR1 SGHRS and CDR2 YFSETQ. CDR3 size: 16 residues. The sequenced sample was peripheral blood. The rearrangement uses TRBV5-1 and TRBJ1-3; 7 bases match TRBD1. The receptor's source is an adult man with Graves' ophthalmopathy. The CDR3 bases are TGCGCCAGCAGCTTGGCCTCACAGGGGACTGGAAACACCATATATTTT. Its protein product is CASSLASQGTGNTIYF.